The following is a TCR beta chain sequence with its context. The V end was cut by 4 bases, the J end by 5 bases, with 12 bases between. CDR3 length: 14 residues. Germline V gene sequence: CDR1 SNHLY, CDR2 FYNNEI. Original data processing: Researchers report that nucleated cell counts were estimated from reference gene primer amplification. Repertoires were generated with immunoSEQ multiplex PCR, while TCRdb's copy carries only in-frame clones and drops some. The D gene and trimming were derived from the DNA, and the V and J assignments and clone size from that table. The table lists approximately 110,000 clones, roughly 81% of them singletons, with about 1.3% in the top ten. The data stem from a study of blood T cell repertoires in COVID-19. About the research overall: Material from acute and convalescent COVID-19 was sourced from the United States, Italy and Spain. T cells, B-cell-depleted T cells, or PBMCs supplied cDNA or gDNA.

Sequenced material: peripheral blood. This rearrangement joins TRBV2 to TRBJ1-5; D gene unclear. The sequence was collected from a man aged 40-50 years with acute or convalescent COVID-19. In DNA, the CDR3 is TGTGCCAGCAGTGTCGTGGGCCGATATCAGCCCCAGCATTTT. Protein product: CASSVVGRYQPQHF.